One and the same sample provided the 6 T cell receptor beta chains below, sequenced in a study of T cell responses to AZD1222 COVID-19 vaccine. Profiling relied on immunoSEQ multiplex PCR, and the TCRdb table lists in-frame clones only, not all of them. The sample holds 160,000 or so clones, around nine tenths seen once. The sample in question was peripheral blood, obtained on day 0 of AZD1222 vaccination. The origin of the receptors is an adult in good health.

This clone came up once. The rearrangement uses TRBV2 and TRBJ2-7; TRBD1 agrees at 7 bases. This CDR3 contains 12 residues. With V trimmed by 6 bases and J by 3 bases, 2 bases remained unmatched. Germline CDR1 and CDR2: SNHLY and FYNNEI. CDR3 sequence reads: CASRGDSYEQYF. CDR3 nucleotide sequence: TGTGCCAGCAGGGGGGACAGCTACGAGCAGTACTTC.

Details on this clone: One end of the junction does not line up with germline, which may come from a read error. The genes are TRBV7-8 and TRBJ2-2; D is possibly TRBD2 (6 bases). The CDR3 loop spans 15 amino acids. The V gene's germline CDR1 is SGHVS and CDR2 FQNEAQ. CDR3 sequence (DNA): TGTGCCAGCAGCTTAGTTGGGGGGAACGCCGGGGAGCTGTTTTTT. Translating it yields CASSLVGGNAGELFF.

The chain carries TRBV5-8 and TRBJ1-6; D unclear. The germline V gene encodes CDR1 SGHTS and CDR2 YDEGEE. The CDR3 has 13 residues. Trimming removed 5 bases at V and 14 bases at J, with 17 bases between. The CDR3 here is CASRFGSPGTLHF. CDR3 coding DNA: TGTGCCAGCAGGTTCGGTAGCCCCGGGACCCTCCACTTT.

This sequence joins TRBV7-2 and TRBJ2-1; 10 bases are a match to TRBD2. CDR1 is SGHTA and CDR2 is FQGNSA in the germline V gene. Unmatched junction bases numbered 6, after V lost 5 bases and J lost 5 bases. CDR3 length: 15 amino acids. The CDR3 region is CASSPAGGPHNEQFF. CDR3 nucleotides: TGTGCCAGCAGCCCAGCGGGAGGGCCCCACAATGAGCAGTTCTTC.

V usage is TRBV11-2 and J usage is TRBJ1-1; no clear D gene. The CDR3 length is 13 residues. V lost 5 bases and J lost 9, with 16 bases in between. Germline V gene lookup returns CDR1 SGHAT and CDR2 FQNNGV. The CDR3 DNA reads as TGTGCCAGCAGCAGTGGAGCAGGATACCAAGCTTTCTTT. Protein sequence: CASSSGAGYQAFF.

The chain recombines TRBV14 with TRBJ1-1, with D hard to call. V was cut by 4 bases and J by 9 bases, with 12 bases left in between. The CDR3 totals 12 residues. The germline CDR1 and CDR2 sequences are SGHDN and FVKESK. The CDR3 here is CASSLPALQAFF. The CDR3 nucleotides are TGTGCCAGCAGCCTCCCGGCTCTACAAGCTTTCTTT.